This T cell receptor beta chain was captured by sequencing in a study of CD8+ T cells in alopecia areata. Study summary: Once tofacitinib had been taken for 6 to 18 months, 6 months off drug followed. General study results and limits: Whether baseline CD8+ expansion is linked to response remains uncertain, given a single nonresponder.

TCR sequencing used cDNA made by reverse transcription of extracted RNA. TCRdb's copy holds only in-frame clones and misses some; the assay was immunoSEQ multiplex PCR. The sample holds about 100,000 clones; almost 60% are singletons and the top ten take less than 20%. The V gene's germline CDR1 is SGHTA and CDR2 FQGTGA. Deletions cut 2 bases from V and 8 bases from J, with 10 bases between. The CDR3 has 13 residues. To note about this clone: Its antigen is undetermined.

The treatment here: oral pan-JAK inhibitor, 5-10 mg twice daily. The input for sequencing was CD8+ T cells sorted from blood, taken at approximately week 60, from a patient treated with tofacitinib. The source of this sequence is a human donor with alopecia areata. This chain links TRBV7-3 with TRBJ2-1; D possibly matches TRBD1 or TRBD2 (6 bases each). The CDR3, as DNA: TGTGCCAGCAGCTTATACGGGGGCGATGAGCAGTTCTTC. This gives the protein CASSLYGGDEQFF.